Listed here is a single T cell receptor beta chain. Its specificity is unknown. The entry originates in a study of CD8 T cells in ankylosing spondylitis. V lost 6 bases, J lost 6 bases, and 11 bases lay in between. The CDR3 runs 12 residues. The germline CDR1 and CDR2 sequences are MRHNA and SNTAGT. The study, taken as a whole, reports: The authors found the disease-linked clones to be CD8+ and relatively rare in peripheral blood. There was reportedly significant enrichment of clones that were disease-linked in matched ankylosing spondylitis synovial fluid. Apparently characteristic of ankylosing spondylitis blood was a TCR beta motif (roughly eight highly homologous variants).

Each TCR beta library was made by quantitative 5'-RACE that incorporated molecular barcodes. TCRdb redid the calling of the 5' RACE reads with MiXCR, one entry per CDR3 protein. The sample has 150,000 to 250,000 distinct CDR3 sequences, over 10% seen once; the top ten hold approximately 15%. Sequencing input: blood, either unsorted or a sorted T cell fraction (not recorded which). This receptor was obtained from a male donor with ankylosing spondylitis or in good health (not recorded which). The J gene is TRBJ1-1, the V gene TRBV6-4, with unresolved D. The chain's CDR3 is CASRTTGSEAFF. The CDR3 DNA reads TGTGCCAGCAGAACGACTGGTTCTGAAGCTTTCTTT.